This record looks at one T cell receptor (beta chain) sequence and its context. Its antigen is undetermined. TCRdb's copy holds only in-frame clones and misses some; the assay was immunoSEQ multiplex PCR. The data hold approximately 140,000 clones, with around 90% observed a single time. Pooling covered second doses at about 4 or about 12 weeks. Looked up from germline, CDR1 is LGHDT and CDR2 is YNNKEL (reference sequence). V lost 2 bases to trimming and J lost 3 bases, with 8 bases between them. CDR3 length: 14 residues. This specimen belongs to a study of T cell responses to AZD1222 COVID-19 vaccine. Notes on the study in general: As reported, nearly half of all spike-specific TCRs target variant regions that are unmutated. Donor demographics were predominantly white British with a female majority; clonal diversity may be underestimated. Only after the peak T cell response were repertoires sampled.

This TCR derives from an adult who received the AZD1222 COVID-19 vaccine. The rearrangement uses TRBV3-1 (or the pseudogene TRBV3-2) and TRBJ2-1; a possible D gene is TRBD1 (6 bases). This material consisted of peripheral blood, taken 28 days after the second AZD1222 dose. The CDR3 DNA reads as TGTGCCAGCAGCCAACAGGGGCTCTACAATGAGCAGTTCTTC. Its translation is CASSQQGLYNEQFF.